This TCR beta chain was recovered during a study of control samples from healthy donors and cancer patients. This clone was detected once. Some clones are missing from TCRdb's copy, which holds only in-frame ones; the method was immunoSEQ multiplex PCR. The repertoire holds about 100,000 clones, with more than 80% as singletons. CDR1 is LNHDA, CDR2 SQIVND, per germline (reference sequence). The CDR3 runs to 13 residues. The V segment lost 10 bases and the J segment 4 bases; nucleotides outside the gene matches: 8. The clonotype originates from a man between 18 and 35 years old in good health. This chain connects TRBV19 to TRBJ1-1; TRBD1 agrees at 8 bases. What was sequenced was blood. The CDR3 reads CATSGQGPTEAFF. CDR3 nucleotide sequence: TGTGCCACCTCCGGACAGGGACCCACTGAAGCTTTCTTT.